These 11 T cell receptor beta chains share one sample of origin, sequenced in a study of control samples from healthy donors and cancer patients. The data were produced by immunoSEQ multiplex PCR, yet TCRdb's version contains in-frame clones alone and is incomplete. The sample lists under 200,000 clones, around nine tenths seen once, with around 5% in the top ten. The sequenced sample consisted of blood. All receptors come from a woman in her 30s in good health.

CDR3 residues: CASVTSGTSGEQYF. The CDR3 DNA reads TGTGCCAGTGTGACTAGCGGGACCTCAGGCGAGCAGTACTTC. The rearrangement uses TRBV18 and TRBJ2-7; 11 bases are shared with TRBD2. Per the germline V gene, CDR1 is KGHSH and CDR2 is LQKENI. There are 14 residues in the CDR3. The ends lost 9 bases at V and 6 bases at J; junction bases unmatched: 10.

This chain joins TRBV28 and TRBJ2-2; D not resolved. Germline V gives CDR1 MDHEN, CDR2 SYDVKM. The CDR3 covers 12 residues. V lost 3 bases and J lost 7, with 6 bases in between. The CDR3 DNA reads TGTGCCAGCAGTTTTTTGAGCGGGGAGCTGTTTTTT. Protein sequence: CASSFLSGELFF.

This rearrangement joins TRBV28 to TRBJ2-5, with 7 bases lining up with TRBD1. This CDR3 has 19 residues. CDR1 MDHEN and CDR2 SYDVKM come from the germline V gene. V dropped 5 bases and J dropped 5; count of bases not matched to a gene: 23. This chain's CDR3 is CASSTRLIIKKGARETQYF. The CDR3 DNA follows: TGTGCCAGCAGTACCCGTCTCATTATCAAGAAGGGGGCTCGGGAGACCCAGTACTTC.

The rearrangement links TRBV5-4 to TRBJ1-3; D is uncertain. CDR1 and CDR2 from the germline V gene are SGHNT and YYREEE (reference sequence). The CDR3 is 15 residues long. Trimming removed 0 bases from V and 0 bases from J, with 7 bases in between. Here the CDR3 DNA reads TGTGCCAGCAGCTTGGAAGCGTACTCTGGAAACACCATATATTTT. Residues: CASSLEAYSGNTIYF.

The V call is TRBV3-1 (or the pseudogene TRBV3-2), the J call TRBJ2-3; no clear D. V was cut by 3 bases and J by 2 bases, with 6 bases left in between. The CDR3 has 13 residues. Germline V gene lookup returns CDR1 LGHDT and CDR2 YNNKEL (reference sequence). The chain's CDR3 is CASSQGITDTQYF. For the CDR3, the DNA is TGTGCCAGCAGCCAGGGTATCACAGATACGCAGTATTTT.

V and J are TRBV19 and TRBJ1-5, with TRBD1 matching 8 bases. The CDR3 length is 16 residues. Germline V gene data show CDR1 as LNHDA and CDR2 as SQIVND (reference sequence). After removal of 4 bases from V and 1 base from J, the junction contained 6 bases not matched to a gene. CDR3 DNA sequence: TGTGCCAGTAGTACCACAGGGGGGAGGAGCAATCAGCCCCAGCATTTT. It yields the protein CASSTTGGRSNQPQHF. Supplemented by reference TRBV19 and TRBJ1-5, the full variable domain reads DGGITQSPKYLFRKEGQNVTLSCEQNLNHDAMYWYRQDPGQGLRLIYYSQIVNDFQKGDIAEGYSVSREKKESFPLTVTSAQKNPTAFYLCASSTTGGRSNQPQHFGDGTRLSIL.

The genes are TRBV18 and TRBJ1-5, with 11 bases lining up with TRBD1. The CDR3 is 16 amino acids. Looked up from germline, CDR1 is KGHSH and CDR2 is LQKENI. V gave up 3 bases and J gave up 4 bases; unmatched junction bases: 5. In DNA, the CDR3 is TGTGCCAGCTCACCCGGGACAGGGGGGAGTAATCAGCCCCAGCATTTT. It yields the protein CASSPGTGGSNQPQHF.

The rearrangement joins TRBV12-2 to TRBJ1-2; the D call of TRBD1 is as the table states it, not checked on the DNA. TRBV12-2 is marked as a pseudogene. The CDR3 length is 15 residues. The CDR3 here is CASRLAQAVPYGYTF. CDR3 in DNA: TGTGCAAGTCGCTTAGCGCAGGCAGTCCCCTATGGCTACACCTTC.

This chain connects TRBV10-1 to TRBJ2-3; D assignment may be TRBD1 or TRBD2 (5 bases each). Germline V gives CDR1 WNHNN, CDR2 SYGVQD (reference sequence). The V gene lost 5 bases and the J gene lost 5 bases, with 14 bases spanning the gap. CDR3 length: 14 residues. The CDR3 bases are TGCGCCAGCAGTAGAGGGGCGTTTGAAGATACGCAGTATTTT. Protein sequence: CASSRGAFEDTQYF.

This clone has only one observation. This chain links TRBV6-1 with TRBJ1-1, with D possibly TRBD1 on 6 matching bases. The V and J ends lost 1 base and 3 bases respectively, with 21 bases between them. The CDR3 spans 18 residues. The germline V gene has CDR1 MNHNS and CDR2 SASEGT. Here the CDR3 reads CASSEGGVGGGGDTEAFF. The DNA for the CDR3 is TGTGCCAGCAGTGAAGGGGGGGTAGGGGGAGGGGGGGACACTGAAGCTTTCTTT.

The V gene is TRBV3-1 (or the pseudogene TRBV3-2), the J gene TRBJ1-2, with 7 bases aligning to TRBD1. Looked up from germline, CDR1 is LGHDT and CDR2 is YNNKEL (reference sequence). The CDR3 consists of 17 residues. V shed 3 bases and J 0 bases; nucleotides not matched to a gene: 10. The CDR3, as DNA: TGTGCCAGCAGCCAGAGACAGACAGGGATAGCTAACTATGGCTACACCTTC. This gives the protein CASSQRQTGIANYGYTF.